Below, 28 T cell receptor beta chains from the same sample are listed, as sequenced in a study of yellow fever vaccine responses in identical twins. One entry per CDR3 protein, called by TCRdb with MiXCR from the RT-PCR reads. The repertoire includes fewer than 4,500 distinct CDR3 sequences, about 80% of them detected once, and 3.7% sits in the top ten. The sample was T cells from blood (PBMCs), unsorted or a sorted subset (not recorded which), taken before or after yellow fever vaccination (not recorded which). The receptors stem from a woman aged 18-29 years who received the yellow fever vaccine.

DNA for the CDR3: TGTGCCAGCAGCCAGGGGGGTAGCGGACTCTCCTACGAGCAGTACTTC. As protein: CASSQGGSGLSYEQYF. The genes are TRBV7-7 and TRBJ2-7; the D gene is possibly TRBD1 (7 bases). This CDR3 is 16 amino acids long. V lost 5 bases and J 0 bases, leaving 17 bases between the germline ends. CDR1 is SSHAT and CDR2 is FNYEAQ in the germline V gene (reference sequence).

The gene calls are TRBV2 and TRBJ2-2; TRBD2 matches at 10 bases. The CDR3 is made up of 15 amino acids. Trimming cost V 7 bases and J 0 bases; bases outside gene matches: 2. Germline lookup yields CDR1 SNHLY and CDR2 FYNNEI. The CDR3: CASKGLAPNTGELFF. CDR3 nucleotide sequence: TGTGCCAGCAAGGGACTAGCGCCGAACACCGGGGAGCTGTTTTTT.

The V call is TRBV12-3 or TRBV12-4, the J call TRBJ1-5; the D gene is possibly TRBD1 (5 bases). This CDR3 is 14 amino acids long. Trimming removed 4 bases from V and 5 bases from J, with 12 bases in between. CDR3 sequence (DNA): TGTGCCAGCAGTTACCAGGGTCGGGATCAGCCCCAGCATTTT. It encodes CASSYQGRDQPQHF.

The V and J genes are TRBV18 and TRBJ2-3; no clear D. Germline V lookup: CDR1 KGHSH, CDR2 LQKENI. The CDR3 totals 16 residues. Trimming shortened V by 0 bases and J by 4 bases, and 14 bases separated the two germline ends. The CDR3 loop reads CASSPPRTHKADTQYF. The DNA for the CDR3 is TGTGCCAGCTCACCACCACGGACGCACAAAGCAGATACGCAGTATTTT.

The chain links TRBV29-1 to TRBJ2-1; possible D gene TRBD2, 6 bases. CDR3 length: 16 residues. Trimming stripped 7 bases from V and 0 bases from J, with 19 bases between. CDR1 is SQVTM and CDR2 is ANQGSEA in the germline V gene. CDR3 sequence: CSASAWGRTSYNEQFF. CDR3 nucleotide sequence: TGCAGCGCCAGCGCTTGGGGGAGGACCTCCTACAATGAGCAGTTCTTC.

V and J are TRBV15 and TRBJ2-3, with D perhaps matching TRBD1 (5 bases). Per the germline V gene, CDR1 is LNHNV and CDR2 is YYDKDF (reference sequence). Trimming shortened V by 8 bases and J by 0 bases, and 15 bases separated the two germline ends. The CDR3 consists of 15 residues. CDR3: CATRIQGLSTDTQYF. The CDR3 DNA is TGTGCCACCCGCATCCAGGGCCTAAGCACAGATACGCAGTATTTT.

The rearrangement uses TRBV12-3 or TRBV12-4 and TRBJ1-1, with no clear D. V was shortened by 2 bases and J by 10 bases, with 14 bases between the two germline ends. The CDR3 covers 13 residues. The CDR3 region is CASSLRQGTPAFF. The CDR3 coding sequence is TGTGCCAGCAGTTTAAGACAAGGAACCCCAGCTTTCTTT.

The chain combines TRBV29-1 with TRBJ2-3; D gene ambiguous. Germline V gene lookup returns CDR1 SQVTM and CDR2 ANQGSEA. Trimming took 7 bases from V and 1 from J, leaving 12 bases between them. The CDR3 is 13 residues long. This CDR3 reads CSAPPQGTDTQYF. CDR3 bases: TGCAGCGCCCCTCCCCAGGGCACAGATACGCAGTATTTT.

This clonotype was seen just once. CDR3 sequence (DNA): TGTGCCAGCAGCCTTAGCGGGGGGGCCAGCAATGAGCAGTTCTTC. Its protein product is CASSLSGGASNEQFF. This rearrangement joins TRBV7-8 to TRBJ2-1; 11 bases fit TRBD2. The CDR3 totals 15 residues. The germline gives CDR1 SGHVS, CDR2 FQNEAQ. V lost 5 bases, J lost 6 bases, and 6 bases stayed unmatched.

The chain has TRBV29-1 and TRBJ2-5; the D is unclear. CDR1 is SQVTM, CDR2 ANQGSEA, per germline. V lost 0 bases and J lost 7, with 12 bases in between. The CDR3 spans 13 residues. The CDR3 sequence: CSVEETLPGTQYF. CDR3 DNA: TGCAGCGTTGAAGAGACCCTGCCGGGGACCCAGTACTTC.

This chain joins TRBV4-1 and TRBJ1-1, with 10 bases aligning to TRBD1. Germline V gives CDR1 MGHRA, CDR2 YSYEKL. J lost 4 bases, V lost 0 bases, and 2 bases had no gene match. This CDR3 is 15 amino acids long. The CDR3 loop reads CASSQEGQGFTEAFF. The CDR3 DNA is TGCGCCAGCAGCCAAGAGGGACAGGGGTTCACTGAAGCTTTCTTT.

This clonotype has only one observation. The V gene is TRBV11-1, the J gene TRBJ2-3, with TRBD2 matching 13 bases. Germline V gene data show CDR1 as SGHAT and CDR2 as FQDESV (reference sequence). The junction had 5 bases not matched to a gene; V was cut back by 3 bases and J by 5 bases. The CDR3 consists of 16 residues. CDR3 nucleotide sequence: TGTGCCAGCAGCTTGAGGACTAGCGGGAGCGTAGATACGCAGTATTTT. Translating gives CASSLRTSGSVDTQYF.

The rearrangement links TRBV18 to TRBJ2-1, with unresolved D. CDR3 length: 14 amino acids. CDR1 and CDR2 (germline): KGHSH, LQKENI. The V end lost 5 bases, the J end lost 9 bases, and 17 bases lay between the germline ends. This chain's CDR3 is CASSNLHGDPEQFF. For the CDR3, the DNA is TGTGCCAGCTCAAATCTTCACGGCGATCCTGAGCAGTTCTTC.

The rearrangement links TRBV11-2 to TRBJ2-1; D call uncertain. Per germline, CDR1 SGHAT and CDR2 FQNNGV. Trimming pared 0 bases from V and 6 bases from J, leaving 9 bases between. This CDR3 spans 14 amino acids. The CDR3 region has the DNA TGTGCCAGCAGCTTAGATTGGCAGCTCAATGAGCAGTTCTTC. Amino acids: CASSLDWQLNEQFF.

The V and J genes are TRBV4-2 and TRBJ1-1, with a possible D match to TRBD1 (5 bases). The CDR3 extends over 12 amino acids. Germline V gives CDR1 LGHNA, CDR2 YNFKEQ. The V end lost 1 base, the J end lost 11 bases, and 11 bases lay between the germline ends. CDR3 nucleotide sequence: TGTGCCAGCAGCCAAGTTTCAGGGCGGGCTTTCTTT. Encoded protein: CASSQVSGRAFF.

The V and J genes are TRBV29-1 and TRBJ2-3; D is uncertain. Germline V lookup: CDR1 SQVTM, CDR2 ANQGSEA. The length of the CDR3 is 12 residues. V was clipped by 3 bases and J by 2 bases, with 6 bases between them. The DNA of the CDR3 is TGCAGCGTTGAGGGGTACACAGATACGCAGTATTTT. Translated: CSVEGYTDTQYF.

The J gene is TRBJ2-2, the V gene TRBV11-3, with D possibly matching TRBD1 (6 bases). The germline V gene encodes CDR1 SGHNT and CDR2 YENEEA. The V end lost 1 base, the J end lost 3 bases, and 6 bases lay between the germline ends. The CDR3 totals 14 residues. The CDR3 here is CASSLGQDTGELFF. CDR3 sequence (DNA): TGTGCCAGCAGCTTAGGACAGGACACCGGGGAGCTGTTTTTT.

The DNA of the CDR3 is TGTGCCAGTAGTCCACAAACCGGGCCTCCGACCTACAATGAGCAGTTCTTC. Translating it yields CASSPQTGPPTYNEQFF. This chain links TRBV19 with TRBJ2-1; no clear D gene. The CDR3 is 17 amino acids. Germline V gene lookup returns CDR1 LNHDA and CDR2 SQIVND (reference sequence). V lost 5 bases, J lost 2 bases, and 19 bases lay in between.

The V gene is TRBV11-2, the J gene TRBJ2-2; D might be TRBD1 (6 bases). Deletions cut 5 bases from V and 0 bases from J, with 13 bases between. This CDR3 comprises 16 residues. Germline CDR1 is SGHAT and CDR2 is FQNNGV. CDR3 coding DNA: TGTGCCAGCAGCGACGGGACACTCGCGAACACCGGGGAGCTGTTTTTT. Translating it yields CASSDGTLANTGELFF.

The chain combines TRBV20-1 with TRBJ2-5; D might be TRBD2 (5 bases). Germline V CDR1 and CDR2: DFQATT, SNEGSKA (reference sequence). CDR3 length: 11 residues. The CDR3 sequence is CTAGGPGAQYF. In DNA, the CDR3 is TGCACCGCTGGAGGCCCCGGGGCCCAGTACTTC.

The chain is built from TRBV12-3 or TRBV12-4 and TRBJ2-1; tentative D call: TRBD1 (6 bases). V shed 8 bases and J shed 7 bases, with 12 bases lying between them. The CDR3 contains 12 residues. This CDR3 reads CASRQDRNEQFF. CDR3 nucleotide sequence: TGTGCCAGCCGTCAAGACAGGAATGAGCAGTTCTTC.

The chain is built from TRBV29-1 and TRBJ2-7; D not certain. There are 12 residues in the CDR3. Germline CDR1 reads SQVTM; CDR2 reads ANQGSEA. Trimming left V 4 bases short and J 2 bases short, with 9 bases between. The DNA of the CDR3 is TGCAGCGTTGCTAGTTCCGCCTACGAGCAGTACTTC. Protein product: CSVASSAYEQYF.

This chain links TRBV2 with TRBJ1-2; D is unclear. The V gene lost 3 bases and the J gene lost 4 bases, with 6 bases spanning the gap. Per the germline V gene, CDR1 is SNHLY and CDR2 is FYNNEI. This CDR3 is 12 amino acids long. The CDR3 coding sequence is TGTGCCAGCAGTGATTTTTTCTATGGCTACACCTTC. Residues: CASSDFFYGYTF.

This rearrangement joins TRBV7-6 to TRBJ2-5, with D unclear. This CDR3 has 15 residues. Germline V lookup: CDR1 SGHVS, CDR2 FNYEAQ. The V end was cut by 5 bases, the J end by 1 base, with 14 bases between. CDR3 amino acids: CASSRTWATQETQYF. In DNA form, the CDR3 reads TGTGCCAGCAGCCGAACGTGGGCGACCCAAGAGACCCAGTACTTC.

The chain links TRBV7-9 to TRBJ1-2; 7 bases are a match to TRBD1. Looked up from germline, CDR1 is SEHNR and CDR2 is FQNEAQ (reference sequence). Trimming cost V 5 bases and J 4 bases; bases outside gene matches: 10. This CDR3 is 15 amino acids long. The CDR3 DNA sequence: TGTGCCAGCAGCGAATCCGGGACAGACCCCTATGGCTACACCTTC. Translated, it gives CASSESGTDPYGYTF.

The V gene is TRBV13, the J gene TRBJ1-2, with a tentative D call TRBD1 (5 bases). V was clipped by 7 bases and J by 4 bases, with 10 bases between them. Germline lookup yields CDR1 PRHDT and CDR2 FYEKMQ (reference sequence). The CDR3 contains 12 residues. DNA of the CDR3: TGTGCCAGCAACGGGGGGTTCTATGGCTACACCTTC. Amino acid sequence: CASNGGFYGYTF.

The V and J genes are TRBV10-2 and TRBJ2-7, with 9 bases matching TRBD1. Trimming cost V 2 bases and J 6 bases; bases outside gene matches: 5. CDR3 length: 14 amino acids. Germline lookup yields CDR1 WSHSY and CDR2 SAAADI. The CDR3 here is CASSEGTGSVEQYF. The CDR3 bases are TGCGCCAGCAGTGAGGGGACAGGGTCAGTCGAGCAGTACTTC.

The chain combines TRBV29-1 with TRBJ1-2; 7 nucleotides agree with TRBD1. CDR3 length: 13 residues. Germline V gene data show CDR1 as SQVTM and CDR2 as ANQGSEA. V gave up 6 bases and J gave up 2 bases; unmatched junction bases: 6. CDR3 nucleotides: TGCAGCGTGGGGACAGCCGGAAACTATGGCTACACCTTC. Translated: CSVGTAGNYGYTF.